Below, 12 T cell receptor beta chains from the same sample are listed, as sequenced in a study of cytomegalovirus exposure and HLA in healthy donors. Researchers ran the PCR with 60 Vbeta and 13 Jbeta primers. Clones were read by immunoSEQ multiplex PCR, and TCRdb kept only the in-frame ones, dropping some. The data hold roughly 150,000 clones, with 68% observed a single time. Input material: PBMCs. Every receptor here comes from a man younger than 40 in good health and CMV-seropositive.

Details on this clone: Germline is not matched at one junction end, which may reflect a read error. The rearrangement uses TRBV7-8 and TRBJ2-7; TRBD2 matches 8 bases. CDR3 length: 15 amino acids. Germline CDR1 and CDR2: SGHVS and FQNEAQ. CDR3 coding DNA: TGTGCCAGCAGCTTGGTTAGAGCGGGAGACTACGGGCAGTACTTC. Translation gives CASSLVRAGDYGQYF.

The chain links TRBV7-3 to TRBJ2-1; 10 nucleotides match TRBD2. V trimming: 4 bases; J trimming: 10 bases; junction bases outside the gene matches: 22. The CDR3 contains 19 residues. CDR1 is SGHTA and CDR2 is FQGTGA in the germline V gene. The CDR3 DNA sequence: TGTGCCAGCAGCTCCCTTACTTTTATGAGCGGGAGGGGGTTCGGGGAGCAGTTCTTC. Translated: CASSSLTFMSGRGFGEQFF.

The chain links TRBV7-9 to TRBJ2-5; D not certain. The germline CDR1 and CDR2 sequences are SEHNR and FQNEAQ (reference sequence). The CDR3 totals 13 residues. With 3 bases removed from V and 3 bases from J, the gap between germline ends came to 8 bases. CDR3 region: CASSFSQEETQYF. CDR3 nucleotides: TGTGCCAGCAGCTTTTCGCAGGAAGAGACCCAGTACTTC.

V and J are TRBV5-8 and TRBJ2-7; D might be TRBD2 (6 bases). V shed 4 bases and J shed 2 bases, with 16 bases lying between them. The CDR3 runs to 15 residues. CDR1 is SGHTS and CDR2 is YDEGEE in the germline V gene. The CDR3 coding sequence is TGTGCCAGCAGCCCCTGGGGGGACCCTACCTACGAGCAGTACTTC. Its protein is CASSPWGDPTYEQYF.

This clone was detected once. This chain uses TRBV7-9 with TRBJ2-3; the D is unclear. The germline V gene has CDR1 SEHNR and CDR2 FQNEAQ (reference sequence). V lost 1 base and J lost 2, with 7 bases in between. The CDR3 extends over 14 amino acids. CDR3 sequence: CASSLVPDTDTQYF. CDR3 nucleotides: TGTGCCAGCAGCTTAGTTCCAGACACAGATACGCAGTATTTT.

This clone is a singleton in its sample. The chain joins TRBV29-1 to TRBJ2-7; TRBD1 matches 8 bases. CDR3 size: 14 residues. Germline CDR1 SQVTM, CDR2 ANQGSEA. V was clipped by 5 bases and J by 0 bases; unmatched bases: 6. CDR3 sequence (DNA): TGCAGCGTTCGCGACAGGGGCTACTCCTACGAGCAGTACTTC. Translation gives CSVRDRGYSYEQYF.

This clone was seen just once. J is TRBJ1-1 and V is TRBV11-3; no definite D call. This CDR3 region has 14 residues. V shed 2 bases and J shed 0 bases, with 7 bases lying between them. Germline values: CDR1 SGHNT, CDR2 YENEEA. This CDR3 is CASSLTALNTEAFF. CDR3 nucleotide sequence: TGTGCCAGCAGCTTAACAGCATTGAACACTGAAGCTTTCTTT.

The V gene is TRBV7-3, the J gene TRBJ1-3; 8 nucleotides align to TRBD1. Germline lookup yields CDR1 SGHTA and CDR2 FQGTGA. The trim removed 2 bases at V and 3 bases at J, leaving 6 bases unmatched. This CDR3 comprises 16 residues. The CDR3 nucleotides read TGTGCCAGCAGCTTAGGTCCAGGGGGCGTTGGAAACACCATATATTTT. Translation gives CASSLGPGGVGNTIYF. The full variable domain, rest sourced from reference TRBV7-3 and TRBJ1-3, is GAGVSQTPSNKVTEKGKYVELRCDPISGHTALYWYRQSLGQGPEFLIYFQGTGAADDSGLPNDRFFAVRPEGSVSTLKIQRTERGDSAVYLCASSLGPGGVGNTIYFGEGSWLTVV.

This sequence joins TRBV4-1 and TRBJ1-1; 9 positions match TRBD1. The germline V gene has CDR1 MGHRA and CDR2 YSYEKL. This CDR3 comprises 15 residues. Germline trimming cut 0 bases from V and 9 bases from J; bases unmatched to any gene: 8. The CDR3 loop is CASSQDGGTGRKAFF. DNA for the CDR3: TGCGCCAGCAGCCAAGATGGAGGGACAGGGCGGAAAGCTTTCTTT.

The chain couples TRBV9 to TRBJ2-4, with TRBD2 as a possible D gene (7 bases). Germline V gene data show CDR1 as SGDLS and CDR2 as YYNGEE. V gave up 0 bases and J gave up 5 bases, with 15 bases separating them. There are 16 residues in the CDR3. Written as DNA, the CDR3 is TGTGCCAGCAGCGTAGCTGCACAGGGAGGGGAAAACATTCAGTACTTC. Residues: CASSVAAQGGENIQYF.

The chain carries TRBV19 and TRBJ2-5, with 11 bases aligning to TRBD1. V lost 6 bases and J lost 11; bases outside the gene matches: 20. This CDR3 has 17 amino acids. CDR1 and CDR2 (germline): LNHDA, SQIVND (reference sequence). CDR3 sequence reads: CASSRIDRDRGILEQYF. In DNA form, the CDR3 reads TGTGCCAGTAGCCGAATAGACCGGGACAGGGGGATTTTGGAGCAGTACTTC.

The rearrangement uses TRBV30 and TRBJ2-7; a possible D gene is TRBD2 (5 bases). V was shortened by 2 bases and J by 3 bases, with 8 bases between the two germline ends. CDR1 and CDR2 from the germline V gene are GTSNPN and SVGIG (reference sequence). The CDR3 is made up of 12 amino acids. The CDR3 DNA sequence: TGTGCCTGGAGTACGGGGTTCTACGAGCAGTACTTC. It specifies CAWSTGFYEQYF.